This passage covers 8 T cell receptor beta chains from one sample sequenced in a study of PD-L1 blockade in urothelial cancer. The time point was: pretreatment peripheral blood. Sequencing used immunoSEQ multiplex PCR; TCRdb keeps in-frame clones, though not all of them. This table holds tens of thousands of clones, 84% found once. The material was PBMCs, obtained around atezolizumab (anti-PD-L1) treatment. These receptors all stem from a woman aged 70-85 years with urothelial cancer.

In the case of this clone: At the DNA level, this CDR3 is encoded by other sequences in the same sample as well. The chain recombines TRBV10-3 with TRBJ1-1, with 8 bases fitting TRBD1. The CDR3 loop spans 15 amino acids. From germline, CDR1 is ENHRY and CDR2 SYGVKD. Trimming at V came to 0 bases and at J to 5 bases, leaving 5 bases not matched to a gene. The CDR3 protein is CAISESTGEGTEAFF. In DNA, the CDR3 is TGTGCCATCAGTGAGTCGACAGGGGAGGGAACTGAAGCTTTCTTT.

V and J are TRBV4-2 and TRBJ2-7; TRBD2 matches 11 bases. Germline-derived CDR1 and CDR2 are LGHNA and YNFKEQ. The V and J ends lost 2 bases and 6 bases, in that order; junction bases with no gene match: 9. The CDR3 runs 16 residues. CDR3 coding DNA: TGTGCCAGCAGCCAACCCGGCACTAGCGGGAGTTCCGAGCAGTACTTC. Protein sequence: CASSQPGTSGSSEQYF.

There are a few counts of this clone. The chain employs TRBV2 and TRBJ1-5, with D possibly TRBD1 on 6 matching bases. Trimming left V 2 bases short and J 5 bases short, with 10 bases between. Germline V gene sequence: CDR1 SNHLY, CDR2 FYNNEI. The CDR3 covers 14 residues. DNA for the CDR3: TGTGCCAGCAGTGAAACGTCAGGGGATCAGCCCCAGCATTTT. It is translated as CASSETSGDQPQHF.

This clone was seen just once. The chain combines TRBV5-1 with TRBJ1-1; maybe TRBD1 (5 bases). V was pared by 3 bases and J by 1 base, with 13 bases between. The CDR3 consists of 15 residues. CDR1 and CDR2 from the germline V gene are SGHRS and YFSETQ. CDR3: CASSSRVRGNTEAFF. The CDR3 DNA sequence: TGCGCCAGCAGCTCCAGGGTCCGTGGGAACACTGAAGCTTTCTTT. Full variable domain (outside the CDR3, taken from reference TRBV5-1 and TRBJ1-1): KAGVTQTPRYLIKTRGQQVTLSCSPISGHRSVSWYQQTPGQGLQFLFEYFSETQRNKGNFPGRFSGRQFSNSRSEMNVSTLELGDSALYLCASSSRVRGNTEAFFGQGTRLTVV.

The chain is built from TRBV9 and TRBJ1-2; D uncertain. This CDR3 is 15 amino acids long. With 6 bases removed from V and 2 bases from J, the gap between germline ends came to 17 bases. From germline, CDR1 is SGDLS and CDR2 YYNGEE. The CDR3 DNA sequence: TGTGCCAGCAAGCGGGGTCCGTCACAGAACTATGGCTACACCTTC. This sequence encodes CASKRGPSQNYGYTF.

The rearrangement uses TRBV4-1 and TRBJ2-2; the match to TRBD2 covers 11 bases. Germline CDR1 reads MGHRA; CDR2 reads YSYEKL. The V gene end was trimmed by 6 bases and the J gene end by 1 base; junction bases not matched to a gene: 1. The CDR3 length is 15 residues. In nucleotides, the CDR3 is TGCGCCAGCAGACTAGCGGGAGTGAACACCGGGGAGCTGTTTTTT. It translates to CASRLAGVNTGELFF.

The chain is built from TRBV2 and TRBJ2-1; tentative D call: TRBD1 (6 bases). Germline CDR1 is SNHLY and CDR2 is FYNNEI. V was cut by 8 bases and J by 0 bases, with 11 bases left in between. The CDR3 has 14 amino acids. CDR3 residues: CASEEDSSYNEQFF. In nucleotides, the CDR3 is TGTGCCAGCGAGGAGGACAGCTCCTACAATGAGCAGTTCTTC.

The chain employs TRBV29-1 and TRBJ2-7; 10 bases align to TRBD2. Trimming removed 7 bases from V and 4 bases from J; junction bases left unmatched: 7. The germline V gene encodes CDR1 SQVTM and CDR2 ANQGSEA. The CDR3 loop spans 13 amino acids. In nucleotides, the CDR3 is TGCAGCGCAACTAGCGGGATAGGGTACGAGCAGTACTTC. Its protein product is CSATSGIGYEQYF.